These T cell receptor beta chains were read from a single sample in a study of blood T cell repertoires in COVID-19. The assay was immunoSEQ multiplex PCR, and TCRdb's table has in-frame clones only and misses some. The repertoire holds 86,000 or so clones, with around 82% as singletons. The sequenced sample consisted of peripheral blood. All receptors derive from a woman older than 75 with acute or convalescent COVID-19. CDR3s include the opening cysteine and the closing phenylalanine or tryptophan. D genes are given only for firm matches. Size is stated for part of the rows, as once, few or many counts, or as a class when the clone is expanded.

v_call: TRBV5-4; d_call: TRBD2; j_call: TRBJ2-1; clone_size: NA; cdr3_nt: TGTGCCAGCCGCTTACTCGGAACTAGCGGGGGAGGGAATGAGCAGTTCTTC; cdr3_aa: CASRLLGTSGGGNEQFF
v_call: TRBV11-1; d_call: NA; j_call: TRBJ2-5; clone_size: NA; cdr3_nt: TGTGCCAGCAGCTTAGCGGTTGGACAGCCGCAAGAGACCCAGTACTTC; cdr3_aa: CASSLAVGQPQETQYF
v_call: TRBV25-1; d_call: NA; j_call: TRBJ1-1; clone_size: NA; cdr3_nt: TGTGCCAGCAGTGATACCGGTCGACGGCTGACGGGCACTGAAGCTTTCTTT; cdr3_aa: CASSDTGRRLTGTEAFF
v_call: TRBV5-1; d_call: TRBD2; j_call: TRBJ2-5; clone_size: NA; cdr3_nt: TGCGCCAGCAGCTTAAGGGCGGGAGGGCCCCAAGAGACCCAGTACTTC; cdr3_aa: CASSLRAGGPQETQYF
v_call: TRBV6-6; d_call: NA; j_call: TRBJ2-3; clone_size: NA; cdr3_nt: TGTGCCACCCGGGGGAGCACAGATACGCAGTATTTT; cdr3_aa: CATRGSTDTQYF
v_call: TRBV5-5; d_call: TRBD1; j_call: TRBJ1-6; clone_size: NA; cdr3_nt: TGTGCCAGCAGCACACAGGGGGTTCAATGGGGATCACCCCTCCACTTT; cdr3_aa: CASSTQGVQWGSPLHF
v_call: TRBV3-1/TRBV3-2; d_call: NA; j_call: TRBJ2-3; clone_size: NA; cdr3_nt: TGTGCCAGCAGCCAGGCGGCTAGCACAGATACGCAGTATTTT; cdr3_aa: CASSQAASTDTQYF
v_call: TRBV3-1/TRBV3-2; d_call: NA; j_call: TRBJ2-2; clone_size: NA; cdr3_nt: TGTGCCAGCAGCCTGCGAAGCGGGAACACCGGGGAGCTGTTTTTT; cdr3_aa: CASSLRSGNTGELFF
v_call: TRBV27; d_call: TRBD2; j_call: TRBJ2-2; clone_size: NA; cdr3_nt: TGTGCCAGCAAACTAGCGGGAGGACTGAACACCGGGGAGCTGTTTTTT; cdr3_aa: CASKLAGGLNTGELFF
v_call: TRBV19; d_call: NA; j_call: TRBJ2-7; clone_size: NA; cdr3_nt: TGTGCCAGTAGTATCGGGGATCGCGAGCAGTACTTC; cdr3_aa: CASSIGDREQYF
v_call: TRBV11-2; d_call: TRBD1; j_call: TRBJ2-7; clone_size: NA; cdr3_nt: TGTGCCAGCAGCTTAGGGACAGGAGCCTACGAGCAGTACTTC; cdr3_aa: CASSLGTGAYEQYF
v_call: TRBV5-4; d_call: TRBD2; j_call: TRBJ2-3; clone_size: NA; cdr3_nt: TGTGCCAGCAGCACGACTAGCGGGACAGATACGCAGTATTTT; cdr3_aa: CASSTTSGTDTQYF
v_call: TRBV5-1; d_call: TRBD2; j_call: TRBJ2-1; clone_size: NA; cdr3_nt: TGCGCCAGCAGTATAGCGGGAGTAGGGGAGCAGTTCTTC; cdr3_aa: CASSIAGVGEQFF
v_call: TRBV2; d_call: NA; j_call: TRBJ1-1; clone_size: NA; cdr3_nt: TGTGCCAGCACCACTGAGGTCGCGAACACTGAAGCTTTCTTT; cdr3_aa: CASTTEVANTEAFF
v_call: TRBV28; d_call: NA; j_call: TRBJ1-2; clone_size: NA; cdr3_nt: TGTGCCAGCAGTCCACAGGGCTACGTCTATGGCTACACCTTC; cdr3_aa: CASSPQGYVYGYTF
v_call: TRBV7-9; d_call: NA; j_call: TRBJ2-5; clone_size: once; cdr3_nt: TGTGCCAGCAGCTTACAGGGACAAGAGACCCAGTACTTC; cdr3_aa: CASSLQGQETQYF
v_call: TRBV20-1; d_call: NA; j_call: TRBJ2-7; clone_size: NA; cdr3_nt: TGCAGTGCTAGTAAGGGGGGAGGGGGCTCCTACGAGCAGTACTTC; cdr3_aa: CSASKGGGGSYEQYF
v_call: TRBV6-5; d_call: NA; j_call: TRBJ1-5; clone_size: NA; cdr3_nt: TGTGCGAGCAGGAACAGGGAGCATCAGCCCCAGCATTTT; cdr3_aa: CASRNREHQPQHF
v_call: TRBV5-4; d_call: NA; j_call: TRBJ2-3; clone_size: NA; cdr3_nt: TGTGCCAGCGGGACGTCGGGGGGCACAGATACGCAGTATTTT; cdr3_aa: CASGTSGGTDTQYF
v_call: TRBV7-8; d_call: NA; j_call: TRBJ1-2; clone_size: NA; cdr3_nt: TGTGCCAGCAGCTTATTACAGGCTAACTATGGCTACACCTTC; cdr3_aa: CASSLLQANYGYTF
v_call: TRBV5-1; d_call: NA; j_call: TRBJ2-3; clone_size: NA; cdr3_nt: TGCGCCAGCAGCTTGCAGGGGTGGGGCACAGATACGCAGTATTTT; cdr3_aa: CASSLQGWGTDTQYF
v_call: TRBV3-1/TRBV3-2; d_call: TRBD1; j_call: TRBJ1-3; clone_size: NA; cdr3_nt: TGTGCCAGCAGCCCAATCGACAGGGCCGGAAACACCATATATTTT; cdr3_aa: CASSPIDRAGNTIYF
v_call: TRBV2; d_call: TRBD2; j_call: TRBJ2-3; clone_size: NA; cdr3_nt: TGTGCCAGCGCTAGGCCCGGGGGGACAGATACGCAGTATTTT; cdr3_aa: CASARPGGTDTQYF
v_call: TRBV6-6; d_call: NA; j_call: TRBJ2-7; clone_size: NA; cdr3_nt: TGTGCCAGCAGTCTACCATCCCTTAACCCAGGGGCCTACGAGCAGTACTTC; cdr3_aa: CASSLPSLNPGAYEQYF
v_call: TRBV5-1; d_call: TRBD2; j_call: TRBJ2-3; clone_size: NA; cdr3_nt: TGCGCCAGCAGCGCGCAACCGGGACTAGTTACGGATACGCAGTATTTT; cdr3_aa: CASSAQPGLVTDTQYF
v_call: TRBV6-2/TRBV6-3; d_call: TRBD2; j_call: TRBJ2-4; clone_size: NA; cdr3_nt: TGTGCCAGCAGTTACCTAGCGGGGTCACTAGCCAAAAACATTCAGTACTTC; cdr3_aa: CASSYLAGSLAKNIQYF
v_call: TRBV7-3; d_call: NA; j_call: TRBJ2-7; clone_size: NA; cdr3_nt: TGTGCCAGCAGCTTTCAGGGAGGCGGCGAGCAGTACTTC; cdr3_aa: CASSFQGGGEQYF
v_call: TRBV5-1; d_call: TRBD2; j_call: TRBJ2-6; clone_size: NA; cdr3_nt: TGCGCCAGCAGCTTGGTTGGCGGGAGGGCCTCTGGGGCCAACGTCCTGACTTTC; cdr3_aa: CASSLVGGRASGANVLTF
v_call: TRBV6-1; d_call: NA; j_call: TRBJ1-5; clone_size: once; cdr3_nt: TGTGCCAGCAGTGATCCCCCAGGGAGGATCAATCAGCCCCAGCATTTT; cdr3_aa: CASSDPPGRINQPQHF
v_call: TRBV12-3/TRBV12-4; d_call: TRBD2; j_call: TRBJ2-1; clone_size: NA; cdr3_nt: TGTGCCAGCACCGTAGGACCGGGACTACCGCGGTTCTTC; cdr3_aa: CASTVGPGLPRFF
v_call: TRBV25-1; d_call: TRBD2; j_call: TRBJ2-2; clone_size: NA; cdr3_nt: TGTGCCATATGGACTAGCGGGAGGGCCCCGGCCGGGGAGCTGTTTTTT; cdr3_aa: CAIWTSGRAPAGELFF
v_call: TRBV7-2; d_call: NA; j_call: TRBJ1-3; clone_size: NA; cdr3_nt: TGTGCCAGCAGCCCCGGGTCTGGAAACACCATATATTTT; cdr3_aa: CASSPGSGNTIYF
v_call: TRBV11-2; d_call: NA; j_call: TRBJ2-7; clone_size: NA; cdr3_nt: TGTGCCAGCAGCCCAGCCGGCGGTTCCTACGAGCAGTACTTC; cdr3_aa: CASSPAGGSYEQYF
v_call: TRBV6-2/TRBV6-3; d_call: TRBD1; j_call: TRBJ2-7; clone_size: NA; cdr3_nt: TGTGCCAGCAGTTATCCAAGGGGGCGTACGGGGTACGAGCAGTACTTC; cdr3_aa: CASSYPRGRTGYEQYF
v_call: TRBV7-9; d_call: NA; j_call: TRBJ2-7; clone_size: few; cdr3_nt: TGTGCCAGCAGCTTACAAAGCCGTTACGAGCAGTACTTC; cdr3_aa: CASSLQSRYEQYF